The next 21 T cell receptor beta chains were all read from a single sample in a study of blood T cell repertoires in COVID-19. The assay was immunoSEQ multiplex PCR, and TCRdb's table has in-frame clones only and misses some. The sample lists about 160,000 clones, just over 90% occurring once. Sequences were obtained from peripheral blood. Receptors originate from a man aged 18 to 29 with acute or convalescent COVID-19.

J is TRBJ2-1 and V is TRBV7-6; D uncertain. Germline V gene sequence: CDR1 SGHVS, CDR2 FNYEAQ. V was shortened by 0 bases and J by 3 bases, with 9 bases between the two germline ends. The length of the CDR3 is 15 residues. This CDR3 is CASSLAVSSYNEQFF. Here the CDR3 DNA reads TGTGCCAGCAGCTTAGCGGTTTCCAGCTACAATGAGCAGTTCTTC.

The chain recombines TRBV12-5 with TRBJ1-5; the D is unclear. The V end lost 1 base, the J end lost 4 bases, and 11 bases lay between the germline ends. The CDR3 extends over 15 amino acids. Germline loops: CDR1 LGHNT, CDR2 FRNRAP. Here the CDR3 reads CASGLATGTNQPQHF. The CDR3 coding sequence is TGTGCTAGTGGTTTGGCGACTGGAACAAATCAGCCCCAGCATTTT. Complete variable domain (other parts from reference TRBV12-5 and TRBJ1-5): DARVTQTPRHKVTEMGQEVTMRCQPILGHNTVFWYRQTMMQGLELLAYFRNRAPLDDSGMPKDRFSAEMPDATLATLKIQPSEPRDSAVYFCASGLATGTNQPQHFGDGTRLSIL.

This clone was picked up a small number of times. V gene TRBV29-1 combines with J gene TRBJ1-3; 9 bases line up with TRBD1. The V and J ends lost 7 bases and 8 bases, in that order; junction bases with no gene match: 9. The CDR3 contains 13 residues. Germline V gene sequence: CDR1 SQVTM, CDR2 ANQGSEA. The CDR3 nucleotides read TGCAGCGCAAAGACAGGGGGAAGACACACCATATATTTT. Amino acid sequence: CSAKTGGRHTIYF.

This chain uses TRBV24-1 with TRBJ2-2; weak D call: TRBD2 (6 bases). Trimming cost V 9 bases and J 5 bases, with 21 bases left between them. This CDR3 contains 16 residues. Germline V gives CDR1 KGHDR, CDR2 SFDVKD. The CDR3 DNA sequence: TGTGCCACCGAGCGCGGGGAAAAATTCGGGACCGGGGAGCTGTTTTTT. This codes for CATERGEKFGTGELFF.

The V and J genes are TRBV7-6 and TRBJ2-3, with 8 bases aligning to TRBD1. Germline-derived CDR1 and CDR2 are SGHVS and FNYEAQ. The V and J ends lost 1 base and 2 bases, in that order; junction bases with no gene match: 2. The CDR3 is 15 residues long. CDR3 in amino acids: CASSLGQGATDTQYF. In DNA form, the CDR3 reads TGTGCCAGCAGCTTAGGCCAGGGGGCCACAGATACGCAGTATTTT.

DNA for the CDR3: TGTGCCAGCACGCCGACATACCTGGTGTGTCGGGACAGGGGCATCCCCGGTGGTGGTCAGCCCCAGCATTTT. It yields the protein CASTPTYLVCRDRGIPGGGQPQHF. V and J are TRBV12-1 and TRBJ1-5; no check of the table's D call, TRBD1, against the DNA was made. TRBV12-1 is labeled a pseudogene. The CDR3 consists of 24 residues.

This clone was detected once. The V gene is TRBV5-1, the J gene TRBJ2-5; no definite D call. The CDR3 consists of 15 residues. V gave up 2 bases and J gave up 5 bases, with 16 bases separating them. CDR1 and CDR2 from the germline V gene are SGHRS and YFSETQ. CDR3: CASSFVPLTGETQYF. DNA for the CDR3: TGCGCCAGCAGCTTTGTTCCGCTCACCGGGGAGACCCAGTACTTC.

The rearrangement uses TRBV7-2 and TRBJ1-1, with a possible D match to TRBD1 (6 bases). The V end was cut by 5 bases, the J end by 1 base, with 8 bases between. CDR1 SGHTA and CDR2 FQGNSA come from the germline V gene. The CDR3 runs 13 residues. The CDR3 region is CASSQDRNTEAFF. The CDR3 nucleotides are TGTGCCAGCAGCCAGGACAGGAACACTGAAGCTTTCTTT.

The J gene is TRBJ1-1, the V gene TRBV19, with D maybe TRBD1 (5 bases). CDR1 is LNHDA, CDR2 SQIVND, per germline (reference sequence). Trimming removed 8 bases from V and 8 bases from J, with 15 bases in between. CDR3 length equals 12 residues. CDR3 bases: TGTGCCAGTTGGGGGGGGTCGCGGGAAGCTTTCTTT. Its protein product is CASWGGSREAFF.

The chain employs TRBV27 and TRBJ1-5; possibly TRBD1 for D (6 bases). CDR1 and CDR2 from the germline V gene are MNHEY and SMNVEV (reference sequence). CDR3 length: 13 amino acids. V was cut by 6 bases and J by 11 bases, with 17 bases left in between. The CDR3 sequence is CASSTQGRGTQHF. The CDR3 nucleotides are TGTGCCAGCAGCACCCAGGGGAGGGGAACCCAGCATTTT.

The chain has TRBV7-8 and TRBJ2-1; TRBD2 might be the D (6 bases). V shed 4 bases and J shed 6 bases, with 13 bases lying between them. This CDR3 has 14 amino acids. Per the germline V gene, CDR1 is SGHVS and CDR2 is FQNEAQ. The chain's CDR3 is CASSSDRRGNEQFF. The CDR3, as DNA: TGTGCCAGCAGCTCAGACCGGAGGGGCAATGAGCAGTTCTTC. The full variable domain, its missing parts supplied by reference TRBV7-8 and TRBJ2-1, is GAGVSQSPRYKVAKRGQDVALRCDPISGHVSLFWYQQALGQGPEFLTYFQNEAQLDKSGLPSDRFFAERPEGSVSTLKIQRTQQEDSAVYLCASSSDRRGNEQFFGPGTRLTVL.

The rearrangement uses TRBV25-1 and TRBJ1-2; D not certain. Between the trimmed V and J ends, which lost 2 bases and 0 bases, there was a span of 7 bases. The germline V gene encodes CDR1 MGHDK and CDR2 SYGVNS. CDR3 length: 14 residues. The CDR3 nucleotides read TGTGCCAGCAGTGAAACACAGACTAACTATGGCTACACCTTC. As protein: CASSETQTNYGYTF.

This clone was picked up a small number of times. The rearrangement links TRBV7-9 to TRBJ2-2, with 9 positions matching TRBD1. The CDR3 length is 17 residues. CDR1 and CDR2 (germline): SEHNR, FQNEAQ (reference sequence). The junction had 7 bases not matched to a gene; V was cut back by 1 base and J by 4 bases. In DNA form, the CDR3 reads TGTGCCAGCAGCTTAGGATCACAGGGGGCCGGCACCGGGGAGCTGTTTTTT. Translation gives CASSLGSQGAGTGELFF.

V gene TRBV19 combines with J gene TRBJ2-2; a weak D match, TRBD2 (6 bases). Looked up from germline, CDR1 is LNHDA and CDR2 is SQIVND (reference sequence). This CDR3 contains 13 residues. The germline V and J ends were trimmed by 6 bases and 5 bases, with 10 bases remaining between them. Here the CDR3 reads CASRGTVTGELFF. The CDR3 bases are TGTGCCAGTAGAGGGACTGTGACCGGGGAGCTGTTTTTT.

The chain couples TRBV25-1 to TRBJ1-4; tentative D call: TRBD1 (5 bases). Germline CDR1 and CDR2: MGHDK and SYGVNS. With 7 bases removed from V and 7 bases from J, the gap between germline ends came to 16 bases. The CDR3 length is 14 residues. CDR3 sequence reads: CASNIAGLSEKLFF. The CDR3 DNA sequence: TGTGCCAGCAATATCGCGGGACTCAGTGAAAAACTGTTTTTT.

The genes are TRBV30 and TRBJ2-1, with 8 bases aligning to TRBD2. Per germline, CDR1 GTSNPN and CDR2 SVGIG (reference sequence). V dropped 0 bases and J dropped 15; count of bases not matched to a gene: 10. This CDR3 is built from 13 residues. The CDR3 sequence: CAWSVQCGTRGFF. The CDR3 region has the DNA TGTGCCTGGAGTGTACAGTGCGGGACTAGGGGGTTCTTC.

The rearrangement links TRBV12-3 or TRBV12-4 to TRBJ1-1; no clear D. Trimming pared 6 bases from V and 3 bases from J, leaving 5 bases between. This CDR3 contains 11 residues. CDR3 residues: CASSHYTEAFF. Written as DNA, the CDR3 is TGTGCCAGCAGCCATTACACTGAAGCTTTCTTT.

V gene TRBV19 combines with J gene TRBJ1-1, with D perhaps TRBD1 (6 bases). V was clipped by 3 bases and J by 11 bases, with 13 bases between them. The CDR3 has 12 residues. Germline V gene sequence: CDR1 LNHDA, CDR2 SQIVND (reference sequence). The CDR3 region has the DNA TGTGCCAGTAGTATTATACAGGGTCAGGCTTTCTTT. It codes for CASSIIQGQAFF.

The chain uses TRBV5-1 and TRBJ2-7; 9 bases agree with TRBD1. Germline lookup yields CDR1 SGHRS and CDR2 YFSETQ. The ends lost 3 bases at V and 6 bases at J; junction bases unmatched: 10. There are 15 residues in the CDR3. CDR3 residues: CASSSQGQGGSEQYF. The CDR3, as DNA: TGCGCCAGCAGCTCCCAGGGACAGGGAGGAAGCGAGCAGTACTTC.

The V and J genes are TRBV4-2 and TRBJ1-2; 7 bases are a match to TRBD1. Germline CDR1 and CDR2: LGHNA and YNFKEQ. Unmatched junction bases numbered 11, after V lost 2 bases and J lost 8 bases. The length of the CDR3 is 15 residues. In nucleotides, the CDR3 is TGTGCCAGCAGCCAAATCTCACAGGGGCAGTTGGGCTACACCTTC. It translates to CASSQISQGQLGYTF.

This clone has a single count. This sequence joins TRBV15 and TRBJ2-1; 8 bases map to TRBD1. V was clipped by 8 bases and J by 5 bases; unmatched bases: 11. This CDR3 has 15 amino acids. Per the germline V gene, CDR1 is LNHNV and CDR2 is YYDKDF (reference sequence). Written as DNA, the CDR3 is TGTGCCACCGGTAGATCAGGGGGCCTTCACAATGAGCAGTTCTTC. The encoded protein is CATGRSGGLHNEQFF.